This TCR beta chain came from a study of blood T cell repertoires in COVID-19. Participants came from fewer than 25 US areas, aged about 18 to 89 years. Donors in Cohort 3 who had recovered were those with two negative PCRs, healthcare professional clearance, or resolution of their symptoms. Original handling: It was from reference gene primer amplification that nucleated cell counts were estimated. Produced via immunoSEQ multiplex PCR; TCRdb's table is partial and in-frame only. V, J and clone size derive from that table, while D and trimming were established from the DNA sequence. The sample holds more than 300,000 clones, approximately 90% seen once. The V gene lost 1 base and the J gene lost 4 bases, with 15 bases spanning the gap. CDR3 length: 15 residues. Germline V gene sequence: CDR1 SGDLS, CDR2 YYNGEE.

Sequencing was carried out using PBMCs or T cells enriched from blood (not recorded which). The source of this sequence is a woman aged 18-29 years who had recovered from COVID-19. V and J are TRBV9 and TRBJ2-7; a weak D match, TRBD1 (5 bases). CDR3 DNA: TGTGCCAGCAGCGTATCCCCCACAGGAGAGTACGAGCAGTACTTC. Its translation: CASSVSPTGEYEQYF.